This TCR beta chain was sequenced during a study of T cells in localized non-small cell lung cancer. Study-wide findings and caveats: The study detected a median approximately 57 of the top 100 tumor clones in adjacent lung. Uninvolved adjacent lung showed peak T cell clonality, exceeding tumor.

A word on this clone: Its specificity is not known.

This CDR3 has 14 residues. Germline V gives CDR1 KGHSH, CDR2 LQKENI. Deletions cut 6 bases from V and 4 bases from J, with 15 bases between. TCRdb keeps only in-frame clones here, not all; method: immunoSEQ multiplex PCR. The sample lists under 3,500 clones, roughly 36% occurring once. This TCR was sampled from a woman aged 35 to 70 with stage I lung adenocarcinoma. The chain is built from TRBV18 and TRBJ2-5; D is unresolved. The input for sequencing was normal lung tissue next to the tumor, taken before any cancer treatment. The DNA for the CDR3 is TGTGCCAGCTCCCCTAGTGTGGCTGCAGAGACCCAGTACTTC. Its translation: CASSPSVAAETQYF.